This record looks at one TCR beta chain sequence and its context. Its antigen is currently unknown. Germline CDR1 is MNHEY and CDR2 is SVGAGI. This CDR3 region has 12 residues. The sample is drawn from a study of CXCR3-negative and CXCR3-positive naive CD8 T cells. The libraries of TRB cDNA were constructed through 5' RACE using UMI labels. TCRdb re-called the 5' RACE reads and shows each CDR3 protein once, DNA omitted. Its clone listing holds roughly 130,000 distinct CDR3 sequences. The study, taken as a whole, reports: Diversity in memory CD8+ cells fell much lower than the comparably high levels seen in both naive subsets. Naive CXCR3-positive cells had TRB CDR3s more hydrophobic than those of CXCR3-negative naive cells.

The specimen was naive CXCR3+ CD8+ T cells from blood. Sample subset: CD45RO-CCR7+CD27+CD95- naive CD8+ T cells expressing CXCR3 (TNR3+). The rearrangement uses TRBV6-5 and TRBJ2-5; as DNA is missing, the TRBD1 call by TCRdb cannot be tested. The source of this sequence is a human donor in good health. Some clones in this sample may be carry-over from other donors' samples. CDR3 region: CASGERKGTQYF.